This T cell receptor (beta chain) appears in the sequencing data of a study of CD8 T cells in Susac syndrome. The CDR3 runs to 18 residues. Trimming took 3 bases from V and 8 from J, leaving 26 bases between them. Germline CDR1 MDHEN, CDR2 SYDVKM. Stable or active relapsing-remitting multiple sclerosis, untreated and meeting revised McDonald criteria, defined the controls. Reverse transcription of 0.5 to 1 ug RNA was performed with random hexamers. TCRdb used MiXCR to reprocess the immunoSEQ multiplex PCR reads, holding one entry per CDR3 protein. Among some 300,000 distinct CDR3 sequences listed, about 88% were seen once.

Sequenced: CD8+ T cells from PBMCs. The TCR sequence derives from a human donor with multiple sclerosis. J is TRBJ2-1 and V is TRBV28; weak D call: TRBD1 (6 bases). The CDR3 DNA is TGTGCCAGCAGTTTTTCTTCGTTCCGGGACATTTTAAGCGATGAGCAGTTCTTC. Its translation is CASSFSSFRDILSDEQFF.